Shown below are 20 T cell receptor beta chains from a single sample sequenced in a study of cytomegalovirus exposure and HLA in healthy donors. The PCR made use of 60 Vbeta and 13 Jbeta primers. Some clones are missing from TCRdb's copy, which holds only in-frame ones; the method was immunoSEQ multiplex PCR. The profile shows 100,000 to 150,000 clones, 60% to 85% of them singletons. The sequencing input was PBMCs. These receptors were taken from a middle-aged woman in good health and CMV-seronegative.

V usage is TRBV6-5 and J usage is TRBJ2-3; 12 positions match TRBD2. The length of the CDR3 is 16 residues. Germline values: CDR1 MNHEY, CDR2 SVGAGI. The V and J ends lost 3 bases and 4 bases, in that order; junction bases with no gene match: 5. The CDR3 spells CASSYQLAGGADTQYF. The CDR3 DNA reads TGTGCCAGCAGTTATCAACTAGCGGGAGGCGCAGATACGCAGTATTTT.

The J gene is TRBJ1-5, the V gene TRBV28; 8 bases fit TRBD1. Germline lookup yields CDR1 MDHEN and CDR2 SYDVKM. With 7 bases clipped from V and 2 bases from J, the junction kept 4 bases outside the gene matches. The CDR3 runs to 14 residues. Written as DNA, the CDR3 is TGTGCCAGCAATCCGGGACAGGGCAATCAGCCCCAGCATTTT. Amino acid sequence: CASNPGQGNQPQHF.

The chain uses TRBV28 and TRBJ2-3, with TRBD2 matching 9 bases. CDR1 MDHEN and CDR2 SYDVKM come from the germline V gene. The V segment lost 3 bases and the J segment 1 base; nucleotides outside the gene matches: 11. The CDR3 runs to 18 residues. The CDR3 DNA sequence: TGTGCCAGCAGTTTCCCTAGCGGGATCCCCTCCGGCACAGATACGCAGTATTTT. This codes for CASSFPSGIPSGTDTQYF.

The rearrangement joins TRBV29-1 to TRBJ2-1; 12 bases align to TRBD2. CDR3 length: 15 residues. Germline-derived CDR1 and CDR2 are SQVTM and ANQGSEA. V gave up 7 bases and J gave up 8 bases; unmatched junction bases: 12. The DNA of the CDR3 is TGCAGCGCCCGCAGACTAGCGGGGGTGATAGATGAGCAGTTCTTC. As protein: CSARRLAGVIDEQFF.

The DNA for the CDR3 is TGTGCCAGCAGCTTGGTGCGGACAGGGACCTATAATTCACCCCTCCACTTT. Protein product: CASSLVRTGTYNSPLHF. The chain combines TRBV5-6 with TRBJ1-6, with TRBD1 matching 8 bases. Losses at the gene ends were 0 bases for V and 2 bases for J; bases not matched to a gene: 4. This CDR3 is 17 amino acids long. CDR1 is SGHDT, CDR2 YYEEEE, per germline.

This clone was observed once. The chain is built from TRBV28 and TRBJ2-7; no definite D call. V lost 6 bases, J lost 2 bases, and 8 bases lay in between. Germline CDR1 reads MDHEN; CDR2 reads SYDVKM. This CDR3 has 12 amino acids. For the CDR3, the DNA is TGTGCCAGCAGCCCGTCCCCCTACGAGCAGTACTTC. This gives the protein CASSPSPYEQYF.

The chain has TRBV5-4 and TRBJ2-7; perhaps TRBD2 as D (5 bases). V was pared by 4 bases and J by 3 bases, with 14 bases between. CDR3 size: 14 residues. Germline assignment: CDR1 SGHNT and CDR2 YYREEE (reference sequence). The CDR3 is CASSPLGGGYEQYF. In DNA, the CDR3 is TGTGCCAGCAGCCCTTTAGGAGGAGGCTACGAGCAGTACTTC.

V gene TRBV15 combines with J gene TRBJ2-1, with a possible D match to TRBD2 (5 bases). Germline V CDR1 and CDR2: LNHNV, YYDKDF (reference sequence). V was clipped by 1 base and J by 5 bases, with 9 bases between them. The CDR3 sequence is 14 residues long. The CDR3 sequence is CATSRGTVNNEQFF. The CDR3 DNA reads TGTGCCACCAGCAGAGGGACTGTCAACAATGAGCAGTTCTTC.

CDR3 in amino acids: CASSIGTDPLATNEKLFF. The DNA of the CDR3 is TGTGCCAGTAGTATCGGGACAGATCCACTTGCAACTAATGAAAAACTGTTTTTT. The chain is built from TRBV19 and TRBJ1-4; 7 bases agree with TRBD1. Germline V gene data show CDR1 as LNHDA and CDR2 as SQIVND (reference sequence). V lost 3 bases and J lost 0; bases outside the gene matches: 10. The length of the CDR3 is 18 residues.

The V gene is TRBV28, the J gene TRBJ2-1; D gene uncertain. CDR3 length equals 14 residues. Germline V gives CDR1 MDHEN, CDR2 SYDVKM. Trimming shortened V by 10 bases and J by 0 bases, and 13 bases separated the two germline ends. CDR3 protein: CATFSIRSYNEQFF. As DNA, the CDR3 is TGTGCCACCTTTAGCATCCGCTCCTACAATGAGCAGTTCTTC. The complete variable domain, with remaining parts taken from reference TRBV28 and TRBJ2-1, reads DVKVTQSSRYLVKRTGEKVFLECVQDMDHENMFWYRQDPGLGLRLIYFSYDVKMKEKGDIPEGYSVSREKKERFSLILESASTNQTSMYLCATFSIRSYNEQFFGPGTRLTVL.

CDR3 amino acids: CASTLEGYNTEAFF. In DNA, the CDR3 is TGTGCCAGCACCCTCGAGGGCTACAACACTGAAGCTTTCTTT. The rearrangement uses TRBV6-5 and TRBJ1-1; no definite D call. CDR1 and CDR2 (germline): MNHEY, SVGAGI. The CDR3 is 14 residues long. V was trimmed by 7 bases and J by 2 bases, leaving 14 bases between them.

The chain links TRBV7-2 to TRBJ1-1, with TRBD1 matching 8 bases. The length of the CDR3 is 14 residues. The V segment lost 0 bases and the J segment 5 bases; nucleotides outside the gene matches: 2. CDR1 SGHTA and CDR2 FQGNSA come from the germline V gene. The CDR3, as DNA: TGTGCCAGCAGCTTAGCACAGGGGGGGACTGAAGCTTTCTTT. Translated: CASSLAQGGTEAFF.

The CDR3 here is CSVTSSSYNEQFF. For the CDR3, the DNA is TGCAGCGTTACGTCTAGCTCCTACAATGAGCAGTTCTTC. V usage is TRBV29-1 and J usage is TRBJ2-1; D is unclear. The CDR3 spans 13 residues. Germline V gene sequence: CDR1 SQVTM, CDR2 ANQGSEA. V dropped 5 bases and J dropped 0 bases, with 8 bases sitting between them.

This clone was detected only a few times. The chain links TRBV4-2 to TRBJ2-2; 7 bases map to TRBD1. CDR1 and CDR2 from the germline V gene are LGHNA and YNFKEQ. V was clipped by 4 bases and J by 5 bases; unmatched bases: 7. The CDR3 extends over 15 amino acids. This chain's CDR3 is CASSPRQGETGELFF. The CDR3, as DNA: TGTGCCAGCAGCCCAAGGCAGGGGGAAACCGGGGAGCTGTTTTTT.

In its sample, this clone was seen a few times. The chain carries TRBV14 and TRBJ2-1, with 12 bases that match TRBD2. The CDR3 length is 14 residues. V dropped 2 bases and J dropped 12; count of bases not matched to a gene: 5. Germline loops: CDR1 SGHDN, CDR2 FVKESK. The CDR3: CASSQPSGGVGQFF. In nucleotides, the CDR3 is TGTGCCAGCAGCCAACCTAGCGGGGGGGTCGGGCAGTTCTTC.

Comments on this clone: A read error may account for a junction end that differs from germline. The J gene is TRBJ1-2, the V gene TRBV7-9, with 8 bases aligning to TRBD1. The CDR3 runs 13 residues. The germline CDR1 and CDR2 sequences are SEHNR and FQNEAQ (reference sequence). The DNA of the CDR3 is TGTTCCAGCAGCTCCAGGGGGCGTCGTGGCTACACCTTC. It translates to CSSSSRGRRGYTF.

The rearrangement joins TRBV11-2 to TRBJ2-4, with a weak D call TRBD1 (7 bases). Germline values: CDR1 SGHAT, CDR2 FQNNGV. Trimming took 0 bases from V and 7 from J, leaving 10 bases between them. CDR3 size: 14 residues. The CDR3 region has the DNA TGTGCCAGCAGCTTAGAGCCAGGGGGGAACATTCAGTACTTC. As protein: CASSLEPGGNIQYF.

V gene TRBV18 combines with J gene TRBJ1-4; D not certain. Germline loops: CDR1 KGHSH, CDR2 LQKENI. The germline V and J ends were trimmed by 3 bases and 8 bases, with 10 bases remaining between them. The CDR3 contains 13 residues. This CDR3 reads CASSPGGNEKLFF. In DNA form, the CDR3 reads TGTGCCAGCTCACCGGGAGGGAACGAAAAACTGTTTTTT.

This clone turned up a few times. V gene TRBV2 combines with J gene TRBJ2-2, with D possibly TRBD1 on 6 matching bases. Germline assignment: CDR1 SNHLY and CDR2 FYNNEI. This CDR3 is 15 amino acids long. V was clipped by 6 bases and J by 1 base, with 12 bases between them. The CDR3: CASRAPRGNTGELFF. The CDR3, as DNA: TGTGCCAGCAGGGCTCCCAGGGGGAACACCGGGGAGCTGTTTTTT.

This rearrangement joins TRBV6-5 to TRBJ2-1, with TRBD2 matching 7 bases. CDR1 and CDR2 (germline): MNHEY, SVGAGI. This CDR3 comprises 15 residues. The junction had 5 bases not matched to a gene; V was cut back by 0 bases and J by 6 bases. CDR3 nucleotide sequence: TGTGCCAGCAGTTACTCCGGCGGGAGAGGCAATGAGCAGTTCTTC. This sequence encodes CASSYSGGRGNEQFF.